This T cell receptor beta chain was recorded in a study of blood T cell repertoires in COVID-19 (TCRdb year 2020). In the study overall: Samples covering the acute and convalescent phases of COVID-19 were provided by collaborators in the United States, Italy and Spain. The repertoires were made available in a free public database intended to serve as a resource for research on the immune response to SARS-CoV-2. The material from the prospective study consisted of cDNA or gDNA derived from T cells, B-cell-depleted T cells, or PBMCs. Subjects who had been exposed to COVID-19, were actively infected with it, or had recovered from it provided the deeply sampled blood TCRbeta repertoires that made up the dataset. Where available, HLA class I and class II types were obtained from metadata supplied by the sample provider rather than from assay-based typing. The samples were drawn from two sources: the first 160 participants of the ongoing ImmuneRACE study, and 1,254 subjects contributed by 6 global collaborators. A de-identified subject ID, COVID-19 status, age in years and sex were almost always included in the sample metadata. Beyond this particular receptor, the publication reports: Clinical and demographic metadata were provided uncurated, with the amount varying by source and participant.

The junction carries 17 bases between V and J, which are trimmed by 1 base and 10 bases respectively. Inclusive of the bounding cysteine and phenylalanine, the CDR3 is 15 residues long. Only the CDR3 region is kept as DNA, spanning 45 bases read in frame from base 1. CDR1 KGHSH and CDR2 LQKENI were looked up in the germline V gene. TCRbeta CDR3 regions were amplified from genomic DNA by means of the immunoSEQ Assay, a bias-controlled multiplex PCR. The paper's data handling went like this. Within the assay, amplification of reference gene primers was used to estimate how many nucleated cells each sample contained. To quantify the absolute abundance of each unique TCRbeta CDR3 rearrangement, sequence reads were collapsed and filtered. For each sample, productive Simpson clonality was calculated as the square root of Simpson's diversity index across productive rearrangements. In its TCRdb copy, this immuneACCESS table keeps in-frame sequences only and misses some clones. Where compared with another copy, unresolved V genes explain less than half of these, and the others have no known cause. D and trimming come from the DNA, and the V and J calls and clone size come from that table. This sample comprises some 270,000 clones, roughly 85% of them detected only once. 9.1% of the sample is taken by the ten largest.

Enrolling through a virtual design, the prospective study's participants ranged in age from roughly 18 to 100 years and lived across roughly 24 United States geographic areas. Cohort assignment in the prospective study relied on participant-reported clinical history from a screening survey and a study questionnaire. Each participant in the prospective study had whole blood, serum and a nasopharyngeal or oropharyngeal swab collected by mobile phlebotomists. Prospective study participants could optionally give additional blood draws and questionnaires over an approximately two-month period. Blood samples from the prospective study were shipped frozen or at room temperature prior to DNA extraction. Regarding this clone: The antigen this receptor binds is unknown. Base qualities are not at hand, and no much larger clone is one base apart.

This TCR came from a woman aged 45 to 65 with acute COVID-19. The V gene is TRBV18 and the J gene is TRBJ1-5, and perhaps TRBD1 as D gene, on 5 matching bases. Material for sequencing was PBMCs or T cells enriched from blood (not recorded which). The base sequence is TGTGCCAGCTCACCACAGGCGGGGGACTTACGACCCCAGCATTTT. Its protein reads: CASSPQAGDLRPQHF.